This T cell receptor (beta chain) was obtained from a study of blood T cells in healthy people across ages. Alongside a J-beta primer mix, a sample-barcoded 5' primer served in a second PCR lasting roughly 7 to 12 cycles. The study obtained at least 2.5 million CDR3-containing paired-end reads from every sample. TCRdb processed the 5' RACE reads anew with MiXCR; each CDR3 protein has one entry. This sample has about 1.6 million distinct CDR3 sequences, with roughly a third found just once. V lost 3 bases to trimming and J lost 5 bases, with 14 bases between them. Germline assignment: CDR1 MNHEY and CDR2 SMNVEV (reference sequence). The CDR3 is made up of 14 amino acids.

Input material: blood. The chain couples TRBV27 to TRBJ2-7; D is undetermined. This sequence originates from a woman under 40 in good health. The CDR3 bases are TGTGCCAGCAGTTTGTCCCGCCCCAATAACGAGCAGTACTTC. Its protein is CASSLSRPNNEQYF.